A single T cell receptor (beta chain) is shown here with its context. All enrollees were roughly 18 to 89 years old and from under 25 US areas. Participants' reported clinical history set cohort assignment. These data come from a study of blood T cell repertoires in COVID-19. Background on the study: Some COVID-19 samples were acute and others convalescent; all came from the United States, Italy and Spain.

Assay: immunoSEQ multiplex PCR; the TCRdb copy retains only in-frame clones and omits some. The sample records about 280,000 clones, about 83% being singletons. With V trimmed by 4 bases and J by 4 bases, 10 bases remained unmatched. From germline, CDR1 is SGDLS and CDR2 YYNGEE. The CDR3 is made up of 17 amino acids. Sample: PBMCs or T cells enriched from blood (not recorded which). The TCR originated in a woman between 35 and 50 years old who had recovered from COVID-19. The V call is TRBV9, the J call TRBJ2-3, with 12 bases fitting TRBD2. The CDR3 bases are TGTGCCAGCAGCCTAAGGCTAGCGGGAGGGCCTGCAGATACGCAGTATTTT. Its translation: CASSLRLAGGPADTQYF.